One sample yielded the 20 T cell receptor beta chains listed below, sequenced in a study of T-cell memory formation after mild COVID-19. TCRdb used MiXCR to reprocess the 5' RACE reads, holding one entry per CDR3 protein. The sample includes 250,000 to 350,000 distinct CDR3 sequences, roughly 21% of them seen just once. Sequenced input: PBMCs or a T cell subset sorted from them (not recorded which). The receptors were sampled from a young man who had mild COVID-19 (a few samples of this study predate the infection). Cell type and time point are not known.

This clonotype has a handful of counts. The CDR3: CASSLAGGGASQYF. In DNA, the CDR3 is TGCGCCAGCAGCTTGGCTGGCGGGGGGGCCTCGCAGTATTTT. The rearrangement joins TRBV5-1 to TRBJ2-3, with 9 bases that match TRBD2. This CDR3 is 14 amino acids long. After removal of 0 bases from V and 10 bases from J, the junction contained 6 bases not matched to a gene. Germline V CDR1 and CDR2: SGHRS, YFSETQ.

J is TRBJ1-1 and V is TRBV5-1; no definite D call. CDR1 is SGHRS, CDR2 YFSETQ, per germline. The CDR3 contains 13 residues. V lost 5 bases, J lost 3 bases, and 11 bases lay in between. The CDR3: CASSYMRDTEAFF. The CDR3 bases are TGCGCCAGCAGTTACATGAGGGACACTGAAGCTTTCTTT.

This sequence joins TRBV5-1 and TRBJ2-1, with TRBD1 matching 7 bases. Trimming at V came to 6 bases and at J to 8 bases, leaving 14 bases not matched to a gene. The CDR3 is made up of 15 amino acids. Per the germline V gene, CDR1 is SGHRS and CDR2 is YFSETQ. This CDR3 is CASTVSGTALDEQFF. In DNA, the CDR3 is TGCGCCAGCACCGTATCCGGGACAGCCTTGGATGAGCAGTTCTTC.

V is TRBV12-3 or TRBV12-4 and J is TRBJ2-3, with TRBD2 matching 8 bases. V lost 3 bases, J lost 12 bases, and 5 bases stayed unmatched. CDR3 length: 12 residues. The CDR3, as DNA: TGTGCCAGCAGTTTTCAGACTAGCGCCCAGTATTTT. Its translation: CASSFQTSAQYF.

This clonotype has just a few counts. CDR3 sequence reads: CASSLNTPGYTF. The CDR3 region has the DNA TGTGCCAGCAGTTTGAATACGCCTGGCTACACCTTC. The chain uses TRBV28 and TRBJ1-2; D remains unclear. Trimming cost V 3 bases and J 7 bases, with 9 bases left between them. Germline-derived CDR1 and CDR2 are MDHEN and SYDVKM. This CDR3 comprises 12 residues.

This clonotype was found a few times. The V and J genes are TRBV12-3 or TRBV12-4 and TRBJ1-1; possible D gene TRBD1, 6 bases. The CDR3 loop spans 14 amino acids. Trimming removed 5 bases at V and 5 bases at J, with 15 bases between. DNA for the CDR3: TGTGCCAGCAGTCTGCAACAGGGTGGAACTGAAGCTTTCTTT. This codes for CASSLQQGGTEAFF.

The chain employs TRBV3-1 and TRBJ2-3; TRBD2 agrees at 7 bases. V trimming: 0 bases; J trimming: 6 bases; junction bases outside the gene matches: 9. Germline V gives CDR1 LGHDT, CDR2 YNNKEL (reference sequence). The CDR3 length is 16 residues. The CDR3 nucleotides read TGTGCCAGCAGCCAAGATAGCGGGCCAAAGGGGGATACGCAGTATTTT. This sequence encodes CASSQDSGPKGDTQYF.

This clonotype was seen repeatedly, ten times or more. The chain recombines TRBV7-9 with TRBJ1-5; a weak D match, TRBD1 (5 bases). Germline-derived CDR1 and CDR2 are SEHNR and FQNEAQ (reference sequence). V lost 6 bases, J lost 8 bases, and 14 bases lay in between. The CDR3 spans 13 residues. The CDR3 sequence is CASSDSALEPQHF. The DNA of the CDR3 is TGTGCCAGCAGTGACAGCGCCCTGGAGCCCCAGCATTTT. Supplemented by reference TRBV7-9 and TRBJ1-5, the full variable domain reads DTGVSQNPRHKITKRGQNVTFRCDPISEHNRLYWYRQTLGQGPEFLTYFQNEAQLEKSRLLSDRFSAERPKGSFSTLEIQRTEQGDSAMYLCASSDSALEPQHFGDGTRLSIL.

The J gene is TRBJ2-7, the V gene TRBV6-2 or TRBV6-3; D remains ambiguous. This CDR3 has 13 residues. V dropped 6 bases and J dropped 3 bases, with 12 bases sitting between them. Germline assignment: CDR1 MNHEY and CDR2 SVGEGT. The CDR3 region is CASRPDGFYEQYV. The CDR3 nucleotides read TGTGCCAGCAGACCCGACGGCTTCTACGAGCAGTACGTC.

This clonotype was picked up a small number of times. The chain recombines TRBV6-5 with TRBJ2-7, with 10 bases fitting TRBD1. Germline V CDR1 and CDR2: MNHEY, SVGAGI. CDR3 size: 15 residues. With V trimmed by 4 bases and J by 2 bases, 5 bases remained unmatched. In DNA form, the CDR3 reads TGTGCCAGCAGTTTAACCGGGACAGGGGCCTACGAGCAGTACTTC. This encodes CASSLTGTGAYEQYF.

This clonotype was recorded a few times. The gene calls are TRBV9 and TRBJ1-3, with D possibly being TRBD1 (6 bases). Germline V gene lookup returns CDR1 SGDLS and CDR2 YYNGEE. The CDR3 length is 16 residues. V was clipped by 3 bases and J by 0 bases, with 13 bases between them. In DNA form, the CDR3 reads TGTGCCAGCAGCGGGGACATCCCACTCTCTGGAAACACCATATATTTT. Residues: CASSGDIPLSGNTIYF.

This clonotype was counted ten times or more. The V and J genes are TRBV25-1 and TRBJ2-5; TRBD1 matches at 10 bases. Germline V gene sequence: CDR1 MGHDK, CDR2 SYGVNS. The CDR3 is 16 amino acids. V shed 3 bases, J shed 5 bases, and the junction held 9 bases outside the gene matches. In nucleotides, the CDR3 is TGTGCCAGCAGTGATCTAACCGGGACAGGGGTCGAGACCCAGTACTTC. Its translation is CASSDLTGTGVETQYF.

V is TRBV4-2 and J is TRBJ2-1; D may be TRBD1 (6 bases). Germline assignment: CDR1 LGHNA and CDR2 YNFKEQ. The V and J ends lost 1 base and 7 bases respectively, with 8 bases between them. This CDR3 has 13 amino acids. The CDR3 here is CASSQGRGNEQFF. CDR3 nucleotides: TGTGCCAGCAGCCAAGGCAGGGGAAATGAGCAGTTCTTC.

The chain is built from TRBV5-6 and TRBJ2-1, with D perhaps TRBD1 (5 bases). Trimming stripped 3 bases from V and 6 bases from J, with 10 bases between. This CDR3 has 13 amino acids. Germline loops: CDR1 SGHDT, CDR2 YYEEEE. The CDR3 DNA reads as TGTGCCAGCAGCTCAAGGGGTGCCAATGAGCAGTTCTTC. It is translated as CASSSRGANEQFF.

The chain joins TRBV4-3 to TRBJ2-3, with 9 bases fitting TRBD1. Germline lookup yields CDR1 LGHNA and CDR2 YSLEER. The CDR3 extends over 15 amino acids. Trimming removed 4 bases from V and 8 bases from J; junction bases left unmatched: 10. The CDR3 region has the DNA TGCGCCAGCAGCCTGCCGGGACAGGGCACTGTTACGCAGTATTTT. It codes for CASSLPGQGTVTQYF.

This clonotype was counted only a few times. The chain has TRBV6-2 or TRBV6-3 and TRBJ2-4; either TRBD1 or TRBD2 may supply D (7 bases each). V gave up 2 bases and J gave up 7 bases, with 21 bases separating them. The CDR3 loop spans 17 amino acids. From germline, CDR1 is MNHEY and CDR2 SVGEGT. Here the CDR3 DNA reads TGTGCCAGCAGTTACCCGCGGATGGCAGGGGGGGTGAACATTCAGTACTTC. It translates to CASSYPRMAGGVNIQYF.

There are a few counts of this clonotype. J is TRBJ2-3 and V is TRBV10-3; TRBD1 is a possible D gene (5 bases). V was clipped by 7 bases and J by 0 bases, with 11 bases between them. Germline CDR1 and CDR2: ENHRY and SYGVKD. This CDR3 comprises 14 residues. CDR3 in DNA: TGTGCCATCACTCCAGGGTCTAGCACAGATACGCAGTATTTT. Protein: CAITPGSSTDTQYF.

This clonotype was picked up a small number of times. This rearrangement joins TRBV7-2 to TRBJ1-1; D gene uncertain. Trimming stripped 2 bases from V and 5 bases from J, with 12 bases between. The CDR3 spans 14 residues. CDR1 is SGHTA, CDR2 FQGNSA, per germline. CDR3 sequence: CASSLSGRRTEAFF. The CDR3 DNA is TGTGCCAGCAGCTTAAGTGGTCGGCGGACTGAAGCTTTCTTT.

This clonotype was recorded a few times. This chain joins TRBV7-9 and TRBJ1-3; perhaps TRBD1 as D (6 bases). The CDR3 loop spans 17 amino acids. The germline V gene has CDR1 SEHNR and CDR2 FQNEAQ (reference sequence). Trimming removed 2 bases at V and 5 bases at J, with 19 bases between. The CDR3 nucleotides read TGTGCCAGCAGCTTATCCCCGGGCAGGGGAGGTAGAAACACCATATATTTT. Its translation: CASSLSPGRGGRNTIYF.

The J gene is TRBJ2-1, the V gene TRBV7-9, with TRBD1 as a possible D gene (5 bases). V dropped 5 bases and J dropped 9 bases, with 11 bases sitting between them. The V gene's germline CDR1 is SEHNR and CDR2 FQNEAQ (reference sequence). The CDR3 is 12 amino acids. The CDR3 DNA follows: TGTGCCAGCAGCCTAGGGGTAGTTGAGCAGTTCTTC. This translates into CASSLGVVEQFF.